Each of the 19 T cell receptor beta chains below was sequenced from the same sample in a study of tumor-infiltrating lymphocytes in primary liver carcinoma. Unsorted whole blood yielded the blood RNA, and germline DNA was also extracted. A primer in the constant region served to generate TCR beta cDNA from 450 to 600 ng of total RNA. Slightly modified ARM-PCR, run as three nested multiplex PCR rounds, produced the TCR beta libraries. PCR rounds one and two used TRBV1-TRBV30 forward primers with a C-beta reverse primer for 10 cycles each. TCRdb ran MiXCR on the multiplex PCR reads and lists one entry per CDR3 protein. This sample yields about 180,000 distinct CDR3 sequences, of which less than 65% are seen a single time; approximately 65% belongs to the top ten. Specimen: peripheral blood. The receptors derive from a man in his forties or fifties with primary liver carcinoma and hepatitis B virus infection.

For this clonotype: One junction end disagrees with the germline gene, perhaps due to a read error. The chain joins TRBV6-1 to TRBJ2-3; D gene ambiguous. The CDR3 consists of 13 residues. Germline values: CDR1 MNHNS, CDR2 SASEGT. The CDR3 is CASSSGSTDAQYF. The DNA of the CDR3 is TGTGCCAGCAGCTCCGGTAGCACAGATGCGCAGTATTTT.

In the case of this clonotype: This may arise from a read error, as a much more abundant clone is one base away. The chain couples TRBV11-2 to TRBJ2-5; weak D call: TRBD2 (6 bases). The V end lost 5 bases, the J end lost 5 bases, and 15 bases lay between the germline ends. The CDR3 length is 14 residues. Looked up from germline, CDR1 is SGHAT and CDR2 is FQNNGV. CDR3 region: CASSETEGRETQYF. Written as DNA, the CDR3 is TGTGCCAGCAGCGAGACGGAGGGCAGGGAGACCCAGTACTTC. Variable domain in full (rest from reference TRBV11-2 and TRBJ2-5): EAGVAQSPRYKIIEKRQSVAFWCNPISGHATLYWYQQILGQGPKLLIQFQNNGVVDDSQLPKDRFSAERLKGVDSTLKIQPAKLEDSAVYLCASSETEGRETQYFGPGTRLLVL.

Ten or more counts support this clonotype. The gene calls are TRBV11-1 and TRBJ1-2; D is perhaps TRBD1 (6 bases). This CDR3 region has 19 residues. V gave up 2 bases and J gave up 4 bases, with 26 bases separating them. The germline V gene has CDR1 SGHAT and CDR2 FQDESV (reference sequence). CDR3 DNA sequence: TGTGCCAGCAGCTTACGGCTCCCACGCAAAACAGGGTCTGGCTATGGCTACACCTTC. It specifies CASSLRLPRKTGSGYGYTF.

The gene calls are TRBV12-3 or TRBV12-4 and TRBJ2-3; weak D call: TRBD2 (6 bases). The V end was cut by 5 bases, the J end by 3 bases, with 18 bases between. The CDR3 length is 16 residues. CDR3 sequence (DNA): TGTGCCAGCAGTCCGAGGGCAGACGCGGGAACAGATACGCAGTATTTT. It specifies CASSPRADAGTDTQYF.

The chain employs TRBV6-6 and TRBJ1-4; possibly TRBD1 for D (6 bases). V lost 5 bases and J lost 8, with 15 bases in between. This CDR3 is 14 amino acids long. In germline, CDR1 is MNHNY, CDR2 SVGAGI (reference sequence). CDR3 in DNA: TGTGCCAGCAGTGATCCGGGACATGGGGAAAAACTGTTTTTT. This gives the protein CASSDPGHGEKLFF.

Comments on this clonotype: Mismatch with germline at one junction end may stem from a read error. This chain uses TRBV4-1 with TRBJ1-2; TRBD1 matches 7 bases. CDR3 length: 13 residues. Germline-derived CDR1 and CDR2 are MGHRA and YSYEKL. This chain's CDR3 is CTSSLGTVYGYTF. The CDR3, as DNA: TGCACCAGCAGCCTTGGGACAGTCTATGGCTACACCTTC.

V gene TRBV6-5 combines with J gene TRBJ1-6; the D is unclear. The germline V gene encodes CDR1 MNHEY and CDR2 SVGAGI. The CDR3 consists of 13 residues. V shed 3 bases and J shed 14 bases, with 14 bases lying between them. The CDR3 DNA reads TGTGCCAGCAGTTATGGTTCGTCCAAATCCCTCCACTTT. It specifies CASSYGSSKSLHF.

The genes are TRBV12-3 or TRBV12-4 and TRBJ1-2; no definite D call. This CDR3 comprises 13 residues. Deletions cut 5 bases from V and 13 bases from J, with 20 bases between. The CDR3 nucleotides are TGTGCCAGCAGTCCCCAGCTTGGGGAATGGTGCACCTTC. Amino acids: CASSPQLGEWCTF.

This clonotype was found a few times. The chain has TRBV6-1 and TRBJ2-7; unclear D gene. Germline lookup yields CDR1 MNHNS and CDR2 SASEGT. V dropped 7 bases and J dropped 3 bases, with 13 bases sitting between them. The CDR3 is made up of 13 amino acids. The CDR3 loop reads CASKGPEIYEQYF. Written as DNA, the CDR3 is TGTGCCAGCAAAGGACCCGAAATCTACGAGCAGTACTTC.

In this sample, this clonotype turned up a few times. V is TRBV6-5 and J is TRBJ1-5; maybe TRBD1 (5 bases). V was shortened by 2 bases and J by 1 base, with 12 bases between the two germline ends. The CDR3 length is 16 residues. Germline CDR1 reads MNHEY; CDR2 reads SVGAGI. In DNA form, the CDR3 reads TGTGCCAGCAGTTACGTCAGGGTCGGGAGCAATCAGCCCCAGCATTTT. Its protein product is CASSYVRVGSNQPQHF.

Turning to this clonotype: One junction end does not reproduce the germline sequence, and a read error may be involved. V usage is TRBV10-1 and J usage is TRBJ2-7, with no clear D. The CDR3 contains 12 residues. From germline, CDR1 is WNHNN and CDR2 SYGVQD (reference sequence). This CDR3 reads CASIESSYERYF. The CDR3 bases are TGCGCCAGCATAGAAAGCTCCTACGAGCGGTACTTC.

This clonotype was seen ten or more times. The chain's CDR3 is CASSPERGSGNTIYF. As DNA, the CDR3 is TGTGCCAGCAGCCCGGAAAGGGGCTCTGGAAACACCATATATTTT. The rearrangement uses TRBV11-2 and TRBJ1-3; perhaps TRBD1 as D (5 bases). Germline CDR1 and CDR2: SGHAT and FQNNGV. Trimming took off 5 bases at V and 0 bases at J, with 11 bases between the two ends. The length of the CDR3 is 15 residues.

This clonotype was picked up a small number of times. The chain joins TRBV6-5 to TRBJ1-2; unclear D gene. The V gene's germline CDR1 is MNHEY and CDR2 SVGAGI. The CDR3 sequence is 11 residues long. V dropped 5 bases and J dropped 8 bases, with 9 bases sitting between them. CDR3 residues: CASSTQDGYTF. The CDR3 DNA sequence: TGTGCCAGCAGTACTCAGGACGGCTACACCTTC.

Concerning this clonotype itself: A much bigger clone sits one base away, suggesting this may be a read error. This chain links TRBV12-3 or TRBV12-4 with TRBJ2-2; TRBD1 matches 7 bases. Trimming took 6 bases from V and 0 from J; bases not matched to a gene: 4. The CDR3 has 15 residues. The CDR3 loop reads CASRPTGANTGELFF. The CDR3 DNA sequence: TGTGCCAGCAGACCCACAGGGGCGAACACCGGGGAGCTGTTTTTT.

This clonotype was recorded once. V gene TRBV28 combines with J gene TRBJ1-5, with no clear D. CDR1 and CDR2 from the germline V gene are MDHEN and SYDVKM. The CDR3 has 15 residues. V was cut by 5 bases and J by 3 bases, with 14 bases left in between. The CDR3 spells CASSNPGDFNQPQHF. The CDR3 DNA sequence: TGTGCCAGCAGTAACCCGGGAGACTTCAATCAGCCCCAGCATTTT.

In this sample, this clonotype turned up many times. V gene TRBV11-2 combines with J gene TRBJ2-7, with 9 bases that match TRBD2. The CDR3 length is 15 residues. Unmatched junction bases numbered 3, after V lost 1 base and J lost 2 bases. Per the germline V gene, CDR1 is SGHAT and CDR2 is FQNNGV. The CDR3 DNA reads TGTGCCAGCAGCTTAGTAGCGGGAGAAACCTACGAGCAGTACTTC. Amino acid sequence: CASSLVAGETYEQYF.

About this clonotype: A much larger clone differs by one base, so this may be a read error. The chain combines TRBV12-3 or TRBV12-4 with TRBJ2-5, with 8 nucleotides matching TRBD2. The CDR3 sequence is 13 residues long. Trimming cost V 10 bases and J 1 base; bases outside gene matches: 5. The CDR3 DNA reads as TGTGCCAAGAGTAGCGGGACCCAAGAGACCCAGTACTTC. It yields the protein CAKSSGTQETQYF.

This clonotype was observed a single time. The junction and the germline gene differ at one end; a read error may be behind it. The chain carries TRBV11-1 and TRBJ2-7, with TRBD2 identical over 7 bases. The germline V gene encodes CDR1 SGHAT and CDR2 FQDESV (reference sequence). This CDR3 has 13 amino acids. CDR3 nucleotide sequence: TGTGCCAGCTGGTTGACTAGCTCCTACAAGCAGTACTTC. Its translation is CASWLTSSYKQYF.

This clonotype was observed a handful of times. The J gene is TRBJ1-2, the V gene TRBV10-2, with a tentative D call TRBD1 (6 bases). Germline CDR1 WSHSY, CDR2 SAAADI. Trimming stripped 4 bases from V and 0 bases from J, with 15 bases between. The CDR3 is 16 residues long. The CDR3 DNA reads TGCGCCAGCAGTGGACAGGCCCGACCAGCTAACTATGGCTACACCTTC. The encoded protein is CASSGQARPANYGYTF.